One sample yielded the 9 T cell receptor beta chains listed below, sequenced in a study of Ad26.COV2.S vaccination and SARS-CoV-2 variants. Repertoires were generated with immunoSEQ multiplex PCR, while TCRdb's copy carries only in-frame clones and drops some. The table includes hundreds of thousands of clones, roughly 90% detected once. The treatment here: approximately 18 received Ad26.COV2.S at low or high dose, single or two shots; 5 received placebo; per-sample allocation not given. Samples analyzed were those drawn on day 63 after the first vaccine or placebo injection. The starting material was peripheral blood, obtained in a trial of Ad26.COV2.S vaccine versus placebo. The receptors here all came from a person between 18 and 65 years old who received the Ad26.COV2.S COVID-19 vaccine or a placebo.

On this clone: Other DNA variants within this sample encode the same CDR3. The chain couples TRBV6-5 to TRBJ1-1, with no clear D. Between the trimmed V and J ends, which lost 0 bases and 1 base, there was a span of 6 bases. The length of the CDR3 is 14 residues. The germline V gene encodes CDR1 MNHEY and CDR2 SVGAGI. The CDR3 DNA follows: TGTGCCAGCAGTTACTCAGGACGGAACACTGAAGCTTTCTTT. It specifies CASSYSGRNTEAFF.

The chain joins TRBV7-9 to TRBJ2-2; D is uncertain. CDR3 length equals 14 residues. V was pared by 2 bases and J by 6 bases, with 10 bases between. Germline loops: CDR1 SEHNR, CDR2 FQNEAQ (reference sequence). CDR3 sequence reads: CASSLRASAGELFF. The DNA for the CDR3 is TGTGCCAGCAGCTTACGGGCATCGGCCGGGGAGCTGTTTTTT.

This chain connects TRBV6-6 to TRBJ1-3; the D gene is possibly TRBD1 (6 bases). CDR1 is MNHNY, CDR2 SVGAGI, per germline (reference sequence). This CDR3 spans 15 amino acids. With 4 bases removed from V and 2 bases from J, the gap between germline ends came to 12 bases. The CDR3 loop is CASSSGGAAGNTIYF. The CDR3, as DNA: TGTGCCAGCAGTTCCGGGGGGGCTGCTGGAAACACCATATATTTT.

The chain combines TRBV10-1 with TRBJ2-2, with 8 bases aligning to TRBD2. From germline, CDR1 is WNHNN and CDR2 SYGVQD (reference sequence). CDR3 length equals 15 residues. CDR3 DNA sequence: TGCCCCCCCAGCCGGGGGGGACGGGGCACCGGGGAGCTGTTTTTT. It yields the protein CPPSRGGRGTGELFF.

V is TRBV29-1 and J is TRBJ2-3; D perhaps matches TRBD2 (6 bases). The CDR3 runs to 14 residues. CDR1 and CDR2 from the germline V gene are SQVTM and ANQGSEA. V was trimmed by 7 bases and J by 4 bases, leaving 18 bases between them. The CDR3 nucleotides are TGCAGCGCCCGGGACTCCGCGTGGGCAGATACGCAGTATTTT. Protein sequence: CSARDSAWADTQYF.

This clone was picked up one time. The chain is built from TRBV6-1 and TRBJ1-6; no definite D call. Per the germline V gene, CDR1 is MNHNS and CDR2 is SASEGT. This CDR3 region has 15 residues. Trimming removed 2 bases from V and 7 bases from J, with 12 bases in between. The CDR3 is CASSEFGLSNSPLHF. CDR3 DNA sequence: TGTGCCAGCAGTGAATTCGGGTTGTCAAATTCACCCCTCCACTTT.

This chain uses TRBV6-5 with TRBJ2-7; 11 positions agree with TRBD1. The CDR3 runs to 15 residues. Looked up from germline, CDR1 is MNHEY and CDR2 is SVGAGI. V lost 6 bases to trimming and J lost 2 bases; unmatched junction nucleotides: 6. The DNA for the CDR3 is TGTGCCAGCAGAGTTCCGGGACAGGGGGCCTACGAGCAGTACTTC. Amino acids: CASRVPGQGAYEQYF.

The chain recombines TRBV15 with TRBJ1-6; the D gene is possibly TRBD1 (5 bases). Trimming removed 3 bases from V and 7 bases from J, with 16 bases in between. The CDR3 is 16 amino acids. Germline assignment: CDR1 LNHNV and CDR2 YYDKDF (reference sequence). In DNA form, the CDR3 reads TGTGCCACCAGCAGTCCACCCCCTTGGGGGAATTCACCCCTCCACTTT. Its translation is CATSSPPPWGNSPLHF.

The genes are TRBV10-3 and TRBJ1-1; possible D gene TRBD1, 5 bases. CDR3 length equals 13 residues. The germline V gene has CDR1 ENHRY and CDR2 SYGVKD. The ends were cut back, 6 bases at V and 2 bases at J, with 10 bases in the middle. DNA for the CDR3: TGTGCCATCAGGGGGGACCAAAACACTGAAGCTTTCTTT. Its protein is CAIRGDQNTEAFF.